These 5 T cell receptor beta chains were sequenced from one sample in a study of blood T cell repertoires in COVID-19. Profiling relied on immunoSEQ multiplex PCR, and the TCRdb table lists in-frame clones only, not all of them. The sample holds roughly 39,000 clones, about 90% seen once. The sample consisted of peripheral blood. All receptors derive from a woman aged 70-85 years with acute or convalescent COVID-19.

This chain joins TRBV7-9 and TRBJ1-2, with D hard to call. Per germline, CDR1 SEHNR and CDR2 FQNEAQ (reference sequence). This CDR3 spans 13 amino acids. Trimming cost V 3 bases and J 2 bases, with 7 bases left between them. CDR3 region: CASSLRQNYGYTF. The DNA for the CDR3 is TGTGCCAGCAGCTTGCGCCAAAACTATGGCTACACCTTC.

This clone was detected once. Because the CDR3's place on the DNA is in doubt, the DNA is left out and the CDR3 is given as listed by TCRdb. V is TRBV10-2 and J is TRBJ1-6. The CDR3 region is 12 residues in length, termini included. The germline V gene has CDR1 WSHSY and CDR2 SAAADI. The CDR3 spells CASSSSESPLHF.

This clone was counted once. The rearrangement joins TRBV7-2 to TRBJ2-1, with 10 bases fitting TRBD2. Germline V gene lookup returns CDR1 SGHTA and CDR2 FQGNSA. V shed 2 bases and J 12 bases; nucleotides not matched to a gene: 7. The CDR3 has 14 residues. CDR3 residues: CASSLRSGRAGQFF. CDR3 DNA: TGTGCCAGCAGCTTAAGGAGCGGGAGGGCGGGGCAGTTCTTC.

This clone was detected only a few times. CDR3 sequence reads: CASSSLQGLGSSGANVLTF. As DNA, the CDR3 is TGTGCCAGCAGCTCCTTACAGGGCTTGGGGAGCTCTGGGGCCAACGTCCTGACTTTC. The chain employs TRBV7-9 and TRBJ2-6, with TRBD1 as a possible D gene (6 bases). This CDR3 region has 19 residues. The V gene's germline CDR1 is SEHNR and CDR2 FQNEAQ (reference sequence). Trimming removed 4 bases at V and 0 bases at J, with 19 bases between.

As regards this clone: Other DNA variants within this sample encode the same CDR3. This chain joins TRBV12-3 or TRBV12-4 and TRBJ2-7; D remains unclear. The CDR3 runs to 12 residues. V lost 5 bases and J 3 bases, leaving 8 bases between the germline ends. In DNA form, the CDR3 reads TGTGCCAGCAGTCGAGGCAACTACGAGCAGTACGTC. Translating it yields CASSRGNYEQYV.